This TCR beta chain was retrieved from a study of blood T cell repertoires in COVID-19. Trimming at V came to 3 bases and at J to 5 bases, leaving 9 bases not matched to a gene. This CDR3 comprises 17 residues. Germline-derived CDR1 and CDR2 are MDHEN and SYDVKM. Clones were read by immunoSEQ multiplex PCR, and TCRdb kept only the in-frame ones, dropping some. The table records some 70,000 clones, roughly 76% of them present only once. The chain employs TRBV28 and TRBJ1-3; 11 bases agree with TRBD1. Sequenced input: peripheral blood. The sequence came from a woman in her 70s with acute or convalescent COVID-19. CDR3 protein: CASSFFTGQGARNTIYF. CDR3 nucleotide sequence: TGTGCCAGCAGTTTTTTTACAGGACAGGGGGCGAGAAACACCATATATTTT.